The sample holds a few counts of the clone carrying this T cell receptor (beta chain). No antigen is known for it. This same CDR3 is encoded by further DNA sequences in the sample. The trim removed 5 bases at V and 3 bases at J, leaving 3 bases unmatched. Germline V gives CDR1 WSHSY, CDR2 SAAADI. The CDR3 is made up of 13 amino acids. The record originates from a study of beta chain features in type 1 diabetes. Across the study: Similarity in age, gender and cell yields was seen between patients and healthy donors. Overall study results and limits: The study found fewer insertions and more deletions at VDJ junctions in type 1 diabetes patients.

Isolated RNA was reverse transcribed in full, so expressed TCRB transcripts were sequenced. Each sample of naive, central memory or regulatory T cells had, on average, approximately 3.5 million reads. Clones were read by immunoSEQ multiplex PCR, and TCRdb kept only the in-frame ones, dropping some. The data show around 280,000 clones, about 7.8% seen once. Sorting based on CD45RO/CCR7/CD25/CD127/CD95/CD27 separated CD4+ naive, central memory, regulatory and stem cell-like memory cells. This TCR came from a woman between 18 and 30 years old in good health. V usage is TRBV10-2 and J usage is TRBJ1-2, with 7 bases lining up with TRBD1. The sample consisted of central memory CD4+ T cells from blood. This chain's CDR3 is CASSSTGDYGYTF. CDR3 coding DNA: TGCGCCAGCAGTAGTACAGGGGACTATGGCTACACCTTC.